Following are 5 T cell receptor beta chains from one sample sequenced in a study of blood T cell repertoires in COVID-19. The data were produced by immunoSEQ multiplex PCR, yet TCRdb's version contains in-frame clones alone and is incomplete. The sample carries 150,000 or so clones, approximately 90% recorded once. The source material was peripheral blood. The receptor source for this set is a man aged 55-75 years with acute or convalescent COVID-19.

Note on this clone: This same CDR3 is encoded by further DNA sequences in the sample. This chain uses TRBV18 with TRBJ1-5, with TRBD1 matching 7 bases. CDR3 length: 14 residues. CDR1 is KGHSH, CDR2 LQKENI, per germline. V trimming: 6 bases; J trimming: 2 bases; junction bases outside the gene matches: 4. The CDR3 here is CASSPDRGNQPQHF. CDR3 DNA sequence: TGTGCCAGCTCGCCAGACAGGGGCAATCAGCCCCAGCATTTT.

The rearrangement joins TRBV24-1 to TRBJ2-2; tentatively, D is TRBD2 (6 bases). Germline CDR1 KGHDR, CDR2 SFDVKD. The CDR3 covers 21 residues. V lost 3 bases, J lost 6 bases, and 31 bases lay in between. The CDR3 DNA sequence: TGTGCCACCAGTGATCCCGCGGGGAAAACAGGTCCGATTTACACGTCCGGGGAGCTGTTTTTT. It encodes CATSDPAGKTGPIYTSGELFF.

The rearrangement links TRBV6-2 or TRBV6-3 to TRBJ1-2; possibly TRBD1 for D (5 bases). V was shortened by 6 bases and J by 0 bases, with 20 bases between the two germline ends. The CDR3 totals 17 residues. Germline CDR1 and CDR2: MNHEY and SVGEGT. CDR3 region: CASSRLGVATPNYGYTF. The CDR3 bases are TGTGCCAGCAGCCGGTTAGGGGTCGCGACACCTAACTATGGCTACACCTTC.

This clone was found a few times. This chain connects TRBV6-2 or TRBV6-3 to TRBJ2-5, with 7 bases matching TRBD1. Trimming took 5 bases from V and 5 from J; bases not matched to a gene: 8. CDR1 is MNHEY, CDR2 SVGEGT, per germline. CDR3 length: 14 amino acids. The CDR3 sequence: CASSDPGGMETQYF. The CDR3 region has the DNA TGTGCCAGCAGTGACCCAGGGGGAATGGAGACCCAGTACTTC.

V and J are TRBV19 and TRBJ2-1; the D gene is possibly TRBD2 (5 bases). The CDR3 runs to 12 residues. Germline V gives CDR1 LNHDA, CDR2 SQIVND (reference sequence). Between the trimmed V and J ends, which lost 4 bases and 9 bases, there was a span of 10 bases. The DNA of the CDR3 is TGTGCCAGTAGTAAGTGGGAGACTGAGCAGTTCTTC. Protein product: CASSKWETEQFF.